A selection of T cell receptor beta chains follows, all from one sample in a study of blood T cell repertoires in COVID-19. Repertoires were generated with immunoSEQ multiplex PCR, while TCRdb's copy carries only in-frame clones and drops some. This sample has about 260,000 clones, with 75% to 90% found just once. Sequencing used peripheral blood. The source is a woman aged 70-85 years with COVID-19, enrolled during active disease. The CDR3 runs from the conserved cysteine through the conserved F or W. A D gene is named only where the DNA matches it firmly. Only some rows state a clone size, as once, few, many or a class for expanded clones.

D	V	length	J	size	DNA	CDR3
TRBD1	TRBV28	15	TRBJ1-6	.	TGTGCCAGCAGTTTCGACAGGGTTTTTAATTCACCCCTCCACTTT	CASSFDRVFNSPLHF
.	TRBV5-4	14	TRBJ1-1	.	TGTGCCAGCAGCTTGTTGGGGGCGTACACTGAAGCTTTCTTT	CASSLLGAYTEAFF
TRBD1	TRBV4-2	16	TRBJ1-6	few	TGTGCCAGCAGCCAAGGACCGGACAGGGGTGATTCACCCCTCCACTTT	CASSQGPDRGDSPLHF
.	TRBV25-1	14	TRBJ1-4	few	TGTGCCAGCAGTGCTGAAAACTCCGATGAAAAACTGTTTTTT	CASSAENSDEKLFF
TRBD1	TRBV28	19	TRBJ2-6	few	TGTGCCAGCAACCGACAGGGGGCGACAGCCAGTTCTGGGGCCAACGTCCTGACTTTC	CASNRQGATASSGANVLTF
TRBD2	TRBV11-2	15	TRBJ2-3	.	TGTGCCAGCAGCTTAGATGGACTAGCTGGGGATACGCAGTATTTT	CASSLDGLAGDTQYF
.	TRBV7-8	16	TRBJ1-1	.	TGTGCCAGCAGCTTAGCGCAGGGGAACATGAACACTGAAGCTTTCTTT	CASSLAQGNMNTEAFF
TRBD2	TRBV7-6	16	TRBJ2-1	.	TGTGCCAGCAGCTCGACGGTAGCGGGAGAAAACAATGAGCAGTTCTTC	CASSSTVAGENNEQFF
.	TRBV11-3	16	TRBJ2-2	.	TGTGCCAGCAGCCCTTCGGTCCCAATTGATACCGGGGAGCTGTTTTTT	CASSPSVPIDTGELFF
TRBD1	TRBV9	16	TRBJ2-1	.	TGTGCCAGCAGCGCCGTAGGGGGACAGGGATACAATGAGCAGTTCTTC	CASSAVGGQGYNEQFF
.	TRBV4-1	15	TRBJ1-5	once	TGCGCCAGCAGCCAAGGGGTAGTAGAGGATCAGCCCCAGCATTTT	CASSQGVVEDQPQHF
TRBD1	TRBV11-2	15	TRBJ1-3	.	TGTGCCAGCAGCAATAGACAGGGAAGGGGAAACACCATATATTTT	CASSNRQGRGNTIYF
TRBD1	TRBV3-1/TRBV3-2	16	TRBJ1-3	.	TGTGCCAGCAGCCAATACTATAATAGACAGGGGAACACCATATATTTT	CASSQYYNRQGNTIYF
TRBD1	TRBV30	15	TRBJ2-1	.	TGTGCCTGGAGTGAGATGGGACAGGGGTGGAATGAGCAGTTCTTC	CAWSEMGQGWNEQFF
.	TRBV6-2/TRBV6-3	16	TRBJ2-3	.	TGTGCCAGCAGTTACGCACCCACCAAATACGCGGATACGCAGTATTTT	CASSYAPTKYADTQYF
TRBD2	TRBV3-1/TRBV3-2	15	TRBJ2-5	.	TGTGCCAGCAGCCGCCAGACGGGGGGGGTAGAGACCCAGTACTTC	CASSRQTGGVETQYF
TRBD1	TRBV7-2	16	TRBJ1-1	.	TGTGCCAGCAGCTTAGGACAGGGGTTAATGAACACTGAAGCTTTCTTT	CASSLGQGLMNTEAFF
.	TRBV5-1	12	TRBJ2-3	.	TGCGCCAGTAACCCGGGCACAGATACGCAGTATTTT	CASNPGTDTQYF
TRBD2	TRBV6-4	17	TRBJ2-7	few	TGTGCCAGCAGCGAAATTCGGGGGGGAGAAACCCTCTACGAGCAGTACTTC	CASSEIRGGETLYEQYF
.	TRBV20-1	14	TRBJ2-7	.	TGCAGTGCTAGTATCAGCGGATTCTCCTACGAGCAGTACTTC	CSASISGFSYEQYF
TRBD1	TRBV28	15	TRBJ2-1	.	TGTGCCACCACCTTTTCCGGGACAGTGGACAATGAGCAGTTCTTC	CATTFSGTVDNEQFF
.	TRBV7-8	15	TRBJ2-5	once	TGTGCCAGCAGGAAAACCGGGACAAACCAAGAGACCCAGTACTTC	CASRKTGTNQETQYF
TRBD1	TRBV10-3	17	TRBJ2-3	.	TGTGCCATCAGTGAGTGGGCAGGGACAGGGGGAACAGATACGCAGTATTTT	CAISEWAGTGGTDTQYF
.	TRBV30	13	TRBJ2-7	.	TGTGCCTGGAGTGATGAGAACTCCTACGAGCAGTACTTC	CAWSDENSYEQYF
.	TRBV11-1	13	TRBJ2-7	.	TGTGCCAGCAGCTCCGGGACAAGTCTAGGGCAGTACTTC	CASSSGTSLGQYF
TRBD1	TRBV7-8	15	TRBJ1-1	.	TGTGCCAGCAGCAGATCAGGGGGAACGAACACTGAAGCTTTCTTT	CASSRSGGTNTEAFF
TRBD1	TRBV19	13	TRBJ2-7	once	TGTGCCAGTAGTGTTTACAGGGGCTACGAGCAGTACTTC	CASSVYRGYEQYF
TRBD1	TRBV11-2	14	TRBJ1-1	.	TGTGCCAGCAGCTGGAACAGGGGAGACACTGAAGCTTTCTTT	CASSWNRGDTEAFF
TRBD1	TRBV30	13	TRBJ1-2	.	TGTGCCTGGAATGCAGGGGGAGCTTATGGCTACACCTTC	CAWNAGGAYGYTF
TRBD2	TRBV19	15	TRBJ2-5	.	TGTGCCAGTAGTACAGGACTAGCGGGAGGTGAGACCCAGTACTTC	CASSTGLAGGETQYF
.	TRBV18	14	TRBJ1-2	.	TGTGCCAGCTCACCGAACAGGAATTTTGATGGCTACACCTTC	CASSPNRNFDGYTF
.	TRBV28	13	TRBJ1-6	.	TGTGCCAGCAGCCTCCTCCTCAATTCACCCCTCCACTTT	CASSLLLNSPLHF
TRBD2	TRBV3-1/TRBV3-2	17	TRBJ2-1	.	TGTGCCAGCAGCCAAGCCCTGGTTAGAGAGCGGGAGAATGAGCAGCTCTTC	CASSQALVRERENEQLF
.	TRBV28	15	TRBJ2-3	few	TGTGCCAGCACTCCCACGGCAGGGAGCACAGATACGCAGTATTTT	CASTPTAGSTDTQYF
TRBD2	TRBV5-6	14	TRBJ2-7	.	TGTGCCAGCAGCTTTAGCGGGAGTCCGTACGAGCAGTACTTC	CASSFSGSPYEQYF
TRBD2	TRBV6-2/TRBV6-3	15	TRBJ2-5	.	TGTGCCAGCAGTTACAGGGCGGGAGGGGGAGAGACCCAGTACTTC	CASSYRAGGGETQYF
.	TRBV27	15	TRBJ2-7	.	TGTGCTAGCAGTTTCGGGGTCGGGTTAACCTACGAGCAGTACTTC	CASSFGVGLTYEQYF